This T cell receptor beta chain was identified during a study of T-cell memory formation after mild COVID-19 (dated by TCRdb to 2020 to 2022). Background for the entire study: Most TCR sequence clusters were specific to one of the two donors. In a couple of donors, T-cell clones that expanded and contracted after mild COVID-19 were followed by sequencing TCRalpha and TCRbeta repertoires longitudinally. The cohort comprised two young, previously healthy adult volunteers, one female and one male.

Details on this clonotype: No cognate antigen has been identified for it. No base quality values were provided; no much bigger clone lies one nucleotide off.

The run used an Illumina NovaSeq 6000. cDNA libraries for TCRalpha and TCRbeta were prepared by 5'RACE using constant-segment primers, with sample barcodes and unique molecular identifiers added. Trizol reagent was used to extract RNA from every sample. Library amplification was performed in two PCR steps, and a second sample barcode and Illumina TruSeq adapters were introduced in the second step. The libraries were sequenced on an Illumina NovaSeq using 2 x 150 bp paired-end reads. In the original analysis: Demultiplexing of reads and collapsing into UMI-guided consensus sequences were performed with migec v1.2.7. Using mixcr v2.1.11, UMI consensuses were aligned to TRA and TRB V and J templates and then assembled into clonotypes. A clonotype was counted as expanded or contracted only if both edgeR and NoisET called the change significant, with noise models trained on biological replicates. edgeR calls used a false discovery rate-adjusted p below 0.01 and a log2 fold-change threshold of 1. As an exploratory analysis of dynamics, max-normalized trajectories of the 1000 most abundant clonotypes were examined by PCA with hierarchical clustering. Separately sequenced CD4+ and CD8+ repertoires were used to assign the CD4 or CD8 phenotype of responding clones. The raw public data were reprocessed by TCRdb itself: fastp quality trimming at Q25, MiXCR clonotype calling, in-frame beta chains only. Every distinct CDR3 protein forms one entry, paired with its most common genes and DNA. The V and J calls come from TCRdb's annotation, not from the publication. This sample comprises about 470,000 distinct CDR3 sequences, 18% of them detected only once. Approximately 13% of the sample rests with the top ten.

The germline V gene sets CDR1 to MNHEY and CDR2 to SVGAGI. Trimming removed 2 bases from V and 5 bases from J; the gene matches leave 10 bases unexplained. The CDR3 runs 16 residues from the cysteine to the phenylalanine. The CDR3 DNA has 48 bases and is translated from base 1. The research as a whole found: Only a couple of mild cases were covered in the study, and larger cohorts including severe cases with pre-infection samples were considered necessary. SARS-CoV-2 specificity was not confirmed for the second-wave clones peaking on day 37. The detection of some responding clones in pre-infection memory suggests that pre-existing cross-reactive memory T cells joined the SARS-CoV-2 response. Contracting CD4+ clones were found mainly in CM and EM memory subsets, while CD8+ clones were enriched in EMRA. From day 15 to 85, contracting clones showed balanced CD4/CD8 phenotypes, whereas a second wave of clones that expanded from day 15 to 37 leaned towards CD4+.

PBMCs were isolated by Ficoll-Paque density gradient centrifugation. The sequenced material came from PBMCs or a T cell subset sorted from them (not recorded which). The chain uses TRBV6-5 and TRBJ2-5; TRBD2 fits 8 bases in the junction. The receptor's source is an adult woman who had mild COVID-19 (a few samples of this study predate the infection). The sample titles of this study are shuffled in the database, so cell type and time point are left out; the donor was told from shared clones. The bases are TGTGCCAGCAGTTACGTCTCGACGGGAGGGGTCGAGACCCAGTACTTC. It translates to CASSYVSTGGVETQYF.